These 20 T cell receptor beta chains originate from one sample sequenced in a study of T cell repertoires in cytomegalovirus infection. What these receptors recognize is not known. From the reads, TCRdb called clonotypes with MiXCR, one entry per CDR3 protein. The data contain approximately 110,000 distinct CDR3 sequences, under 35% of them seen just once; the ten biggest clones take up around 41%. The sample in question was CD8+ T cells from cultured PBMCs, obtained from culture after CMV antigen stimulation. The receptor set was obtained from a human donor in good health (CMV status not recorded). Some clones in this sample may be carry-over from other donors' samples.

Ten or more counts support this clonotype. The chain carries TRBV19 and TRBJ1-5; 12 nucleotides align to TRBD1. Looked up from germline, CDR1 is LNHDA and CDR2 is SQIVND (reference sequence). The CDR3 totals 16 residues. V was clipped by 5 bases and J by 5 bases; unmatched bases: 7. CDR3 DNA: TGTGCCAGTAGTCCCAGGGACAGGGGGCGGGATCAGCCCCAGCATTTT. This gives the protein CASSPRDRGRDQPQHF.

This clonotype was detected once. The gene calls are TRBV28 and TRBJ2-5; D unclear. CDR3 length equals 15 residues. Germline V gives CDR1 MDHEN, CDR2 SYDVKM. V lost 3 bases to trimming and J lost 4 bases, with 15 bases between them. Here the CDR3 DNA reads TGTGCCAGCAGTTTTTTGAACAGCCTGGGAGAGACCCAGTACTTC. It encodes CASSFLNSLGETQYF.

This clonotype was recorded many times. The chain joins TRBV7-2 to TRBJ1-5, with a weak D call TRBD1 (5 bases). V was shortened by 3 bases and J by 7 bases, with 22 bases between the two germline ends. This CDR3 is 17 amino acids long. Germline values: CDR1 SGHTA, CDR2 FQGNSA. The CDR3 DNA reads as TGTGCCAGCAGCTTTAGTCGGCTCGGACGAGGGGAACAGCCCCAGCATTTT. This sequence encodes CASSFSRLGRGEQPQHF.

This clonotype was seen a few times. The chain couples TRBV3-1 to TRBJ1-1; D is unclear. CDR1 is LGHDT, CDR2 YNNKEL, per germline (reference sequence). The V end was cut by 0 bases, the J end by 6 bases, with 11 bases between. The CDR3 totals 14 residues. This CDR3 is CASSQDGEWPEAFF. DNA for the CDR3: TGTGCCAGCAGCCAAGATGGGGAATGGCCTGAAGCTTTCTTT.

The chain combines TRBV6-5 with TRBJ2-6, with 10 bases identical to TRBD1. The CDR3 contains 19 residues. Germline V lookup: CDR1 MNHEY, CDR2 SVGAGI. The V gene end was trimmed by 0 bases and the J gene end by 1 base; junction bases not matched to a gene: 6. The CDR3 DNA reads TGTGCCAGCAGTTACTCCGTCCCGGGACAGGGGTCTGGGGCCAACGTCCTGACTTTC. The encoded protein is CASSYSVPGQGSGANVLTF.

This clonotype occurred a few times. The chain joins TRBV4-1 to TRBJ2-2; unclear D gene. Germline CDR1 MGHRA, CDR2 YSYEKL. There are 15 residues in the CDR3. Trimming took off 0 bases at V and 1 base at J, with 6 bases between the two ends. The CDR3 reads CASSQEIRNTGELFF. CDR3 in DNA: TGCGCCAGCAGCCAAGAAATAAGGAACACCGGGGAGCTGTTTTTT.

The J gene is TRBJ2-5, the V gene TRBV12-3 or TRBV12-4; D is perhaps TRBD2 (5 bases). The CDR3 spans 13 residues. Trimming took off 6 bases at V and 5 bases at J, with 13 bases between the two ends. CDR3 in amino acids: CASRGPEEETQYF. Here the CDR3 DNA reads TGTGCCAGCAGAGGACCGGAGGAGGAGACCCAGTACTTC.

The V gene is TRBV6-5, the J gene TRBJ2-4; no reliable D call. Germline-derived CDR1 and CDR2 are MNHEY and SVGAGI. V lost 0 bases to trimming and J lost 9 bases, with 3 bases between them. CDR3 length equals 11 residues. CDR3 protein: CASSYSGIQYF. CDR3 bases: TGTGCCAGCAGTTACTCGGGCATTCAGTACTTC.

This clonotype was found a few times. V gene TRBV7-8 combines with J gene TRBJ2-2, with 9 nucleotides matching TRBD2. Germline-derived CDR1 and CDR2 are SGHVS and FQNEAQ. The ends lost 4 bases at V and 10 bases at J; junction bases unmatched: 16. The CDR3 has 17 residues. The CDR3 is CASSSYPASGVYTELFF. The CDR3 nucleotides read TGTGCCAGCAGCTCATACCCTGCTAGCGGGGTGTATACGGAGCTGTTTTTT.

In its sample, this clonotype was seen many times. The chain combines TRBV7-8 with TRBJ2-2, with 8 positions matching TRBD1. This CDR3 has 23 amino acids. The germline V gene encodes CDR1 SGHVS and CDR2 FQNEAQ. Losses at the gene ends were 1 base for V and 3 bases for J; bases not matched to a gene: 25. Here the CDR3 reads CASSLVPPGQEISSALDTGELFF. The CDR3 DNA reads TGTGCCAGCAGCTTAGTCCCCCCGGGACAGGAAATTTCGTCCGCCCTAGACACCGGGGAGCTGTTTTTT.

This clonotype has only a few counts. This chain uses TRBV19 with TRBJ2-1; 9 bases fit TRBD2. Per the germline V gene, CDR1 is LNHDA and CDR2 is SQIVND (reference sequence). This CDR3 spans 17 amino acids. Trimming removed 1 base from V and 0 bases from J; junction bases left unmatched: 4. The CDR3 sequence is CASSIGSGGSSYNEQFF. The CDR3 nucleotides are TGTGCCAGTAGTATAGGGAGCGGGGGGAGCTCCTACAATGAGCAGTTCTTC.

This chain links TRBV20-1 with TRBJ1-5, with a possible D match to TRBD1 (5 bases). CDR3 length: 15 amino acids. V was shortened by 1 base and J by 1 base, with 11 bases between the two germline ends. CDR1 and CDR2 (germline): DFQATT, SNEGSKA (reference sequence). The CDR3: CSARVEGLSNQPQHF. The CDR3 coding sequence is TGCAGTGCTAGAGTTGAGGGGTTAAGCAATCAGCCCCAGCATTTT.

The chain employs TRBV6-1 and TRBJ2-7; D gene ambiguous. The CDR3 loop spans 13 amino acids. Trimming took 2 bases from V and 6 from J, leaving 11 bases between them. The germline V gene encodes CDR1 MNHNS and CDR2 SASEGT. This CDR3 reads CASSELAVIEQYF. As DNA, the CDR3 is TGTGCCAGCAGTGAATTAGCAGTTATCGAGCAGTACTTC.

The chain uses TRBV7-2 and TRBJ2-5; D call uncertain. Trimming took off 9 bases at V and 3 bases at J, with 17 bases between the two ends. Germline lookup yields CDR1 SGHTA and CDR2 FQGNSA. CDR3 length: 14 residues. CDR3 loop: CASQLYPGKETQYF. The CDR3 DNA reads as TGTGCCAGTCAGCTTTACCCGGGTAAAGAGACCCAGTACTTC. The variable domain in full, completed from reference TRBV7-2 and TRBJ2-5, reads GAGVSQSPSNKVTEKGKDVELRCDPISGHTALYWYRQSLGQGLEFLIYFQGNSAPDKSGLPSDRFSAERTGGSVSTLTIQRTQQEDSAVYLCASQLYPGKETQYFGPGTRLLVL.

This clonotype occurred a few times. DNA for the CDR3: TGTGCCAGCAGCTTAGAGGGGACAGGGGGGCAGACCCAGTACTTC. Translating it yields CASSLEGTGGQTQYF. V gene TRBV7-2 combines with J gene TRBJ2-5; 11 positions agree with TRBD1. After removal of 1 base from V and 6 bases from J, the junction contained 4 bases not matched to a gene. The CDR3 spans 15 residues. CDR1 SGHTA and CDR2 FQGNSA come from the germline V gene.

The V call is TRBV5-6, the J call TRBJ2-1; tentatively, D is TRBD2 (5 bases). Germline-derived CDR1 and CDR2 are SGHDT and YYEEEE. Trimming shortened V by 2 bases and J by 0 bases, and 15 bases separated the two germline ends. This CDR3 is 17 amino acids long. The CDR3 DNA follows: TGTGCCAGCAGCTTCTTCGGGATCCTAAGCTCCTACAATGAGCAGTTCTTC. Its protein is CASSFFGILSSYNEQFF.

The rearrangement joins TRBV7-6 to TRBJ2-3; 10 bases line up with TRBD2. J gave up 5 bases and V 5 bases, and 10 bases lay outside the gene matches. This CDR3 is built from 16 residues. Germline values: CDR1 SGHVS, CDR2 FNYEAQ. The CDR3 DNA reads as TGTGCCAGCAGCCACCGACTAGCGGGCTGGGTAGATACGCAGTATTTT. It yields the protein CASSHRLAGWVDTQYF.

This clonotype was seen many times. The chain couples TRBV4-2 to TRBJ1-2; 7 bases are a match to TRBD1. CDR3 size: 15 residues. J gave up 3 bases and V 1 base, and 5 bases lay outside the gene matches. Looked up from germline, CDR1 is LGHNA and CDR2 is YNFKEQ. This CDR3 reads CASSQAGQQYYGYTF. CDR3 DNA: TGTGCCAGCAGCCAAGCGGGACAGCAATACTATGGCTACACCTTC.

This clonotype occurred a few times. The chain has TRBV13 and TRBJ2-3; 12 positions match TRBD2. Per germline, CDR1 PRHDT and CDR2 FYEKMQ (reference sequence). Trimming removed 5 bases from V and 5 bases from J; junction bases left unmatched: 2. There are 14 residues in the CDR3. The CDR3 DNA reads TGTGCCAGCAGCGCGGGACTAGCGGGAGATACGCAGTATTTT. It yields the protein CASSAGLAGDTQYF. The complete variable domain, with remaining parts taken from reference TRBV13 and TRBJ2-3, reads AAGVIQSPRHLIKEKRETATLKCYPIPRHDTVYWYQQGPGQDPQFLISFYEKMQSDKGSIPDRFSAQQFSDYHSELNMSSLELGDSALYFCASSAGLAGDTQYFGPGTRLTVL.

V is TRBV7-6 and J is TRBJ1-1; the match to TRBD1 covers 8 bases. The CDR3 contains 17 residues. J gave up 1 base and V 0 bases, and 7 bases lay outside the gene matches. Germline V lookup: CDR1 SGHVS, CDR2 FNYEAQ. CDR3 sequence: CASSLASQGAWNTEAFF. The DNA for the CDR3 is TGTGCCAGCAGCTTAGCTAGTCAGGGGGCTTGGAACACTGAAGCTTTCTTT.